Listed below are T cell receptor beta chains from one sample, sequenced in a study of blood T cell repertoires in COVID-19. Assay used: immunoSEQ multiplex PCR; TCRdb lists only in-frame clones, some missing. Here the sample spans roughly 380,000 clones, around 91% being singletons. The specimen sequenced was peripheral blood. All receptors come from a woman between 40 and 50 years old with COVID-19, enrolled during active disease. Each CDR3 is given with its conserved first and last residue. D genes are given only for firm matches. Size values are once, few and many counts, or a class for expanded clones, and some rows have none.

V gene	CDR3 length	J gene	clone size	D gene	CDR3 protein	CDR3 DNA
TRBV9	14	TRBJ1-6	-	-	CASSVEGDNSPLHF	TGTGCCAGCAGCGTAGAGGGGGATAATTCACCCCTCCACTTT
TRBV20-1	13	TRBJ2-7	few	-	CSASPSADNEQYF	TGCAGTGCTAGTCCCAGCGCCGATAACGAGCAGTACTTC
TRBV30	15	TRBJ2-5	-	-	CAWSVSWGSQETQYF	TGTGCCTGGAGTGTTTCGTGGGGCAGTCAAGAGACCCAGTACTTC
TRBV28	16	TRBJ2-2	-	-	CASKWSPGTNTGELFF	TGTGCCAGCAAGTGGTCGCCCGGTACGAACACCGGGGAGCTGTTTTTT
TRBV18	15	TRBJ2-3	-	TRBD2	CASSPPSGGTDTQYF	TGTGCCAGCTCACCACCGAGCGGGGGCACAGATACGCAGTATTTT
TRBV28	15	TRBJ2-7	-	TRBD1	CASSYLTGGNYEQYF	TGTGCCAGCAGCTACCTTACAGGGGGCAACTACGAGCAGTACTTC
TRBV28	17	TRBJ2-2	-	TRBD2	CASRGLAGGWWTGELFF	TGTGCCAGCAGGGGACTAGCGGGGGGCTGGTGGACCGGGGAGCTGTTTTTT
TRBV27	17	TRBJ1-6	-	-	CASSWGPPRGNNSPLHF	TGTGCCAGCAGTTGGGGGCCCCCCAGGGGCAATAATTCACCCCTCCACTTT
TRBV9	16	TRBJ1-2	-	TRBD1	CASSPIRGQDNYGYTF	TGTGCCAGCAGCCCTATCAGGGGGCAAGATAACTATGGCTACACCTTC
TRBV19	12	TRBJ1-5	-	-	CASREGDQPQHF	TGTGCCAGTAGGGAAGGAGATCAGCCCCAGCATTTT
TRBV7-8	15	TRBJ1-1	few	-	CASSPAGVLNTEAFF	TGTGCCAGCAGCCCCGCGGGGGTCTTGAACACTGAAGCTTTCTTT
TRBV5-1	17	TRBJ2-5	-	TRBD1	CASSLEAAGGWKETQYF	TGCGCCAGCAGCTTGGAGGCGGCAGGGGGCTGGAAAGAGACCCAGTACTTC
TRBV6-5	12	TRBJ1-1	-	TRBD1	CASSQGAAEAFF	TGTGCCAGCAGCCAGGGGGCAGCTGAAGCTTTCTTT
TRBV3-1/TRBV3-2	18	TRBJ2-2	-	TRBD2	CASSQWTSGGAHTGELFF	TGTGCCAGCAGCCAATGGACTAGCGGGGGGGCTCACACCGGGGAGCTGTTTTTT
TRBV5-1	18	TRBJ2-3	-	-	CASTKTRGQDQGTDTQYF	TGCGCCAGCACCAAGACGCGGGGTCAAGATCAAGGCACAGATACGCAGTATTTT
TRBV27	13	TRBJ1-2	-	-	CASSLKGKYGYTF	TGTGCCAGCAGTTTAAAGGGGAAGTATGGCTACACCTTC
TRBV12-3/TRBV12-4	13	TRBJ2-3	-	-	CASSPRVADTQYF	TGTGCCAGCAGTCCCAGGGTCGCAGATACGCAGTATTTT
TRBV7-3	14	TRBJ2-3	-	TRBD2	CASSSGTSFNTQYF	TGTGCCAGCAGCTCCGGGACTAGCTTTAATACGCAGTATTTT
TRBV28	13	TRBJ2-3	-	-	CASSSRGADTQYF	TGTGCCAGCAGTTCCAGGGGTGCAGATACGCAGTATTTT
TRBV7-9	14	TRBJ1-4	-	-	CASSPPQGYEKLFF	TGTGCCAGCAGCCCCCCGCAGGGTTATGAAAAACTGTTTTTT
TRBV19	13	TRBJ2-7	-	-	CASSQTTSYEQYF	TGTGCCAGTAGTCAGACAACGTCCTACGAGCAGTACTTC
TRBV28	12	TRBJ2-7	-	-	CASSSITGEQYF	TGTGCCAGCAGTTCGATTACGGGCGAGCAGTACTTC
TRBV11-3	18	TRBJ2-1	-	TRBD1	CASSSGQGPSTSYNEQFF	TGTGCCAGCAGCTCAGGACAGGGCCCCTCTACATCCTACAATGAGCAGTTCTTC
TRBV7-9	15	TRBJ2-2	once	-	CASSNHNVWPGELFF	TGTGCCAGCAGCAACCACAACGTTTGGCCCGGGGAGCTGTTTTTT
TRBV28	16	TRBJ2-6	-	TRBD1	CASGTGAHSGANVLTF	TGTGCCAGCGGGACAGGGGCCCACTCTGGGGCCAACGTCCTGACTTTC
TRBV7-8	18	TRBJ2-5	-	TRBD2	CASRLRTSGGHLQETQYF	TGTGCCAGCAGATTACGGACTAGCGGGGGGCACTTACAAGAGACCCAGTACTTC
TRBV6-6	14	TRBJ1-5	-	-	CASNNGVFGQPQHF	TGTGCCAGCAACAACGGGGTTTTTGGTCAGCCCCAGCATTTT
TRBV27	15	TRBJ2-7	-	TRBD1	CASTRSGTVSYEQYF	TGTGCCAGCACCCGCTCCGGGACAGTCTCCTACGAGCAGTACTTC
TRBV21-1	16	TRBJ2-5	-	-	CASSLPRPRGRETQYF	TGTGCCAGCAGCCTCCCTCGTCCCAGGGGTCGGGAGACCCAGTACTTC
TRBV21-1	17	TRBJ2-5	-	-	CASSSVPGAGTGETQYF	TGTGCCAGCAGCAGTGTACCGGGAGCCGGGACTGGGGAGACCCAGTACTTC
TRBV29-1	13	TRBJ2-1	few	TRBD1	CSVDRGRRNEQFF	TGCAGCGTGGACAGGGGGCGCCGGAATGAGCAGTTCTTC
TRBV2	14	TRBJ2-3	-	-	CASSAQGFTDTQYF	TGTGCCAGCAGTGCACAGGGTTTCACAGATACGCAGTATTTT